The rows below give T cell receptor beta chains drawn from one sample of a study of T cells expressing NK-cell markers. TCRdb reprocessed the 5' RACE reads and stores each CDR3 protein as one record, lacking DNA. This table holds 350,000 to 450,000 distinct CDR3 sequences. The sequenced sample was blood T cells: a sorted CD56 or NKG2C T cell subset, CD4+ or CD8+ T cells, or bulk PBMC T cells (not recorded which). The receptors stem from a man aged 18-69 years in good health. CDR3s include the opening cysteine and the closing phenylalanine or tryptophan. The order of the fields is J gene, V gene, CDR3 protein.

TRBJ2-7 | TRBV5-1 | CASAGGDGYSYEQYF
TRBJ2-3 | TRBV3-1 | CATRGARDTQYF
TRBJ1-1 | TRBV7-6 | CASSGRGGKGTEAFF
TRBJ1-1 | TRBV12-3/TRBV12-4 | CASRGQGSQEAFF
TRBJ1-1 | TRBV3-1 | CASSQTGGRGAFF
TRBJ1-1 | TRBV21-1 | CASSMDRVTIEAFF
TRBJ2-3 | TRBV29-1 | CSVRGRLATDTQYF
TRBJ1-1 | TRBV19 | CASKDRGRWPVEAFF
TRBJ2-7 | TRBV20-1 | CSAHSPATGPSYEQYF
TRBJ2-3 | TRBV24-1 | CATSRTRPSTDTQYF
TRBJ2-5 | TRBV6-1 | CASSAGTSGGRGTQYF
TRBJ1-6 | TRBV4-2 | CASSQDESGYSPLHF
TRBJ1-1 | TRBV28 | CASSYEEGGEAFF
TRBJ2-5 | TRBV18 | CASSLYQGETQYF
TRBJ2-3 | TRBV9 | CASSPRQATSTDTQYF
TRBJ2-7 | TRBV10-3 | CAISRVEDSSYEQYF
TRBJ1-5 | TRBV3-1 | CASSQDSRGGNQPQHF
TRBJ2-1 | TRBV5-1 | CASSLRGQGSYNEQFF
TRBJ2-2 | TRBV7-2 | CASSLQPGTGELFF
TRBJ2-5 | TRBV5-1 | CASSTPPQETQYF
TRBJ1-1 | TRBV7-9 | CASSWTAEEAFF
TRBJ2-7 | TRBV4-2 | CASSQSTGPYEQYF
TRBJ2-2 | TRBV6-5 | CASSYYVSGGSTGELFF
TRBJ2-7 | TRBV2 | CASSKSGVYEQYF
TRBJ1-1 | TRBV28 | CASIFSDRGREAFF
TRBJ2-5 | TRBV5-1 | CASSLVSAGPGTQYF
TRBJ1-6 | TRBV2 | CASRNLGGRHSPLHF
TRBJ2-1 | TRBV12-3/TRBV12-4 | CASSPSIAGGTPLF
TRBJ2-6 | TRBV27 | CASSFDPGQALSGANVLTF
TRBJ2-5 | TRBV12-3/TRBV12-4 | CASRPSGGQARETQYF
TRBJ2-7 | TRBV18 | CASSPPPRGPLSYEQYF
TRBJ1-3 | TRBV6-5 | CASSYGGQRGNTIYF
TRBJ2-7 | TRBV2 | CASSRDTGGNEQYF
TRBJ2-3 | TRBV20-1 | CSARQGSNTQYF
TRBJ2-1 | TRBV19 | CASSRTGGPPYNEQFF
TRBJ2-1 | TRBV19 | CASSPRYSTGGNEQFF
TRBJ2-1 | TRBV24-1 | CATRGSGGAAANEQFF
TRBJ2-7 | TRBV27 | CASRVRTTSYEQYF
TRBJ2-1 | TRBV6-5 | CASSYGTGVRNEQFF
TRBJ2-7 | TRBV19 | CASSIAGGDEQYF
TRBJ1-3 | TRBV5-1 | CASRANLLGNTIYF
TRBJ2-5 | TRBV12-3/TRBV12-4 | CASSSAGQGALETQYF
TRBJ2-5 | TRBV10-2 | CASRDRGLQETQYF
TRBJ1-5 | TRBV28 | CASNQAVGMANQPQHF